A selection of T cell receptor beta chains follows, all from one sample in a study of molecular identifiers for immune sequencing clone quantification. TCRdb reprocessed the PCR reads via MiXCR and lists one record per CDR3 protein. The repertoire consists of over 600,000 distinct CDR3 sequences, with 15% to 20% occurring once and the leading ten covering under 0.95%. Sequencing used naive CD8+ T cells from blood, with Jurkat cell RNA spiked in. The receptors originated from a human donor in good health. Some libraries in this study had Jurkat cell RNA spiked in. Both conserved end residues are part of each CDR3. A D gene is named only where the DNA matches it firmly. Clone size appears in some rows only: once, few, many, or a class for an expanded clone.

d_gene	abundance	len	v_gene	j_gene	CDR3aa	CDR3nt
NA	NA	13	TRBV27	TRBJ2-7	CAGSIRSSYEQYF	TGTGCCGGCAGCATCAGGAGCTCCTACGAGCAGTACTTC
TRBD1	NA	12	TRBV7-2	TRBJ2-5	CASSARPGQGEF	TGTGCCAGCAGCGCCCGGCCGGGACAGGGGGAATTC
TRBD2	many	16	TRBV5-8	TRBJ2-3	CASSSLLAGGPGTQYF	TGTGCCAGCAGCTCCTTACTAGCGGGAGGGCCCGGTACGCAGTATTTT
NA	few	14	TRBV7-3	TRBJ2-3	CASSPGSGADTQYF	TGTGCCAGCAGCCCCGGATCAGGGGCAGATACGCAGTATTTT
NA	NA	13	TRBV7-9	TRBJ2-7	CASNPGGDLEQYF	TGTGCCAGCAACCCCGGTGGGGACCTCGAGCAGTACTTC
NA	many	15	TRBV6-5	TRBJ1-1	CASSGGGRGRTEAFF	TGTGCCAGCAGTGGGGGCGGTCGGGGACGGACTGAAGCTTTCTTT
TRBD2	many	14	TRBV6-2/TRBV6-3	TRBJ2-3	CASGLAASTDTQYF	TGTGCCAGCGGACTAGCGGCTAGCACAGATACGCAGTATTTT
NA	NA	14	TRBV7-9	TRBJ2-7	CASSRGRVDYEQYF	TGTGCCAGCAGCCGAGGCAGGGTAGACTACGAGCAGTACTTC
TRBD2	NA	18	TRBV5-1	TRBJ2-3	CASSRGVHVLADVDTQYF	TGCGCCAGCAGCCGGGGTGTCCACGTCCTAGCGGACGTGGATACGCAGTATTTT
NA	NA	18	TRBV4-1	TRBJ1-5	CASSQAYIGRSNNQPQHF	TGCGCCAGCAGCCAAGCCTATATCGGACGGTCAAACAATCAGCCCCAGCATTTT
TRBD2	many	14	TRBV30	TRBJ2-7	CAGGLAGLTYEQYF	TGTGCCGGAGGCCTAGCGGGCCTTACCTACGAGCAGTACTTC
TRBD2	many	21	TRBV6-5	TRBJ2-3	CASSYSIGGLAGGPLTDTQYF	TGTGCCAGCAGTTACTCGATAGGGGGACTAGCGGGAGGGCCCCTCACAGATACGCAGTATTTT
NA	few	14	TRBV9	TRBJ2-1	CASSVGASNNEQFF	TGTGCCAGCAGCGTAGGCGCTAGCAACAATGAGCAGTTCTTC
NA	many	13	TRBV6-1	TRBJ2-5	CASRPRWGETQYF	TGTGCCAGCAGACCGCGTTGGGGGGAGACCCAGTACTTC
NA	many	16	TRBV7-9	TRBJ2-5	CASSYTLDIPQETQYF	TGTGCCAGCAGCTACACTTTGGACATACCTCAAGAGACCCAGTACTTC
NA	many	16	TRBV7-9	TRBJ2-2	CASSLGEATNTGELFF	TGTGCCAGCAGCTTAGGAGAAGCGACGAACACCGGGGAGCTGTTTTTT
NA	many	14	TRBV4-1	TRBJ2-2	CASSQDWGPGELFF	TGCGCCAGCAGCCAAGATTGGGGTCCCGGGGAGCTGTTTTTT
TRBD1	many	16	TRBV27	TRBJ2-3	CASSSEPGQGSLPQYF	TGTGCCAGCAGCTCGGAGCCGGGACAGGGGTCCTTACCGCAGTATTTT
NA	NA	14	TRBV28	TRBJ2-3	CAHRGLARTDTQYF	TGCGCCCATCGCGGGCTAGCTCGCACAGATACGCAGTATTTT
NA	many	14	TRBV12-3/TRBV12-4	TRBJ2-5	CASSLARYQETQYF	TGTGCCAGCAGTCTGGCTCGGTACCAAGAGACCCAGTACTTC
NA	many	13	TRBV28	TRBJ2-5	CASRWRGSETQYF	TGTGCCAGCAGGTGGAGAGGGAGCGAGACCCAGTACTTC
NA	many	12	TRBV6-6	TRBJ2-1	CASINWADEQFF	TGTGCCAGCATCAATTGGGCGGATGAGCAGTTCTTC
TRBD1	many	17	TRBV20-1	TRBJ2-7	CSAANRGTGGDPYEQYF	TGCAGTGCTGCGAACCGAGGGACAGGGGGCGACCCCTACGAGCAGTACTTC
TRBD1	NA	15	TRBV6-5	TRBJ2-1	CASSLGQAPYNEQFF	TGTGCCAGCAGTCTGGGACAGGCCCCGTACAATGAGCAGTTCTTC
TRBD1	few	13	TRBV28	TRBJ2-3	CASRPRGTDTQYF	TGTGCCAGCAGACCCAGGGGGACAGATACGCAGTATTTT
NA	few	14	TRBV7-9	TRBJ2-7	CASSYGGRLYEQYF	TGTGCCAGCAGCTATGGGGGTCGGTTGTACGAGCAGTACTTC
NA	many	13	TRBV12-3/TRBV12-4	TRBJ2-7	CASSFKGSYEQYF	TGTGCCAGCAGTTTTAAGGGTTCCTACGAGCAGTACTTC
NA	many	15	TRBV28	TRBJ1-1	CASSPHGVRGTEAFF	TGTGCCAGCAGCCCTCACGGGGTCAGAGGCACTGAAGCTTTCTTT
NA	NA	17	TRBV7-2	TRBJ2-5	CASSLVVGGLAWETQYF	TGTGCCAGCAGCTTAGTCGTTGGGGGGCTAGCGTGGGAGACCCAGTACTTC
TRBD1	many	16	TRBV29-1	TRBJ2-6	CSVAGTGVAGANVLTF	TGCAGCGTTGCTGGGACAGGGGTTGCTGGGGCCAACGTCCTGACTTTC
TRBD1	many	15	TRBV5-6	TRBJ2-7	CASSRNRDRNYEQYF	TGTGCCAGCAGTCGGAACCGGGACAGGAACTACGAGCAGTACTTC
NA	NA	19	TRBV6-5	TRBJ1-6	CASSYSVVSESSYNSPLHF	TGTGCCAGCAGTTACTCGGTGGTGTCAGAGAGCTCCTATAATTCACCCCTCCACTTT
NA	NA	13	TRBV2	TRBJ2-7	CATLQGSSYEQYF	TGTGCCACTCTACAGGGAAGCTCCTACGAGCAGTACTTC
NA	few	14	TRBV19	TRBJ1-2	CASSWDGRSYGYTF	TGTGCCAGTAGTTGGGACGGGAGGTCCTATGGCTACACCTTC
NA	many	13	TRBV5-6	TRBJ2-7	CASSLSLASEQYF	TGTGCCAGCAGCTTGAGCCTAGCGAGCGAGCAGTACTTC
TRBD1	NA	16	TRBV19	TRBJ2-7	CASSPMMGQVEREQYF	TGTGCCAGTAGTCCTATGATGGGACAGGTGGAACGGGAGCAGTACTTC
NA	few	15	TRBV9	TRBJ2-3	CASSVLSRVGDTQYF	TGTGCCAGCAGCGTTTTGTCCAGGGTCGGAGATACGCAGTATTTT
NA	many	15	TRBV12-3/TRBV12-4	TRBJ2-2	CAIPAQGANTGELFF	TGTGCCATACCCGCCCAGGGAGCGAACACCGGGGAGCTGTTTTTT
NA	NA	14	TRBV5-5	TRBJ2-7	CASSTDYLPYEQYF	TGTGCCAGCAGCACAGATTACCTACCCTACGAGCAGTACTTC
TRBD2	many	17	TRBV7-7	TRBJ2-3	CASSDTSGGPGTDTQYF	TGTGCCAGCAGCGACACTAGCGGGGGACCCGGCACAGATACGCAGTATTTT
TRBD2	NA	16	TRBV27	TRBJ2-3	CASSSVAGARTDTQYF	TGTGCCAGCAGTTCGGTGGCGGGAGCCCGCACAGATACGCAGTATTTT
NA	NA	12	TRBV30	TRBJ2-7	CAWSSDSYEQYF	TGTGCCTGGAGCTCCGACAGCTACGAGCAGTACTTC
NA	many	11	TRBV29-1	TRBJ2-1	CSVDREYEQFF	TGCAGCGTTGACAGGGAGTATGAGCAGTTCTTC
TRBD2	many	17	TRBV15	TRBJ2-1	CATSGRFLAGGYNEQFF	TGTGCCACCAGCGGGAGGTTCCTAGCGGGAGGGTACAATGAGCAGTTCTTC